This T cell receptor beta chain was sequenced in a study of blood T cell repertoires in COVID-19. Repertoires were generated with immunoSEQ multiplex PCR, while TCRdb's copy carries only in-frame clones and drops some. Here the sample spans about 130,000 clones, 84% being singletons. The CDR3 has 15 amino acids. Unmatched junction bases numbered 14, after V lost 9 bases and J lost 7 bases. Germline V gene data show CDR1 as SNHLY and CDR2 as FYNNEI. This clonotype originated in a human donor in a cohort sampled during active COVID-19. Sequenced material: peripheral blood. The V gene is TRBV2, the J gene TRBJ1-4, with 7 nucleotides matching TRBD1. CDR3 nucleotides: TGTGCCAGTCAGAGAGGAGGGGGCGGAGGTGAAAAACTGTTTTTT. Translated: CASQRGGGGGEKLFF.